The present TCR beta chain was sequenced within a study of blood T cells in healthy people across ages. The trim removed 0 bases at V and 2 bases at J, leaving 1 base unmatched. CDR3 length: 14 amino acids. CDR1 is MNHGY and CDR2 is SAAAGT in the germline V gene. Primers used in a second PCR of about 6 to 11 cycles were a sample-barcoded 5' primer and a J-beta primer mix. MiXCR was run by TCRdb on the 5' RACE reads, yielding one entry per CDR3 protein. The data hold 1 million to 1.2 million distinct CDR3 sequences, with around two fifths observed a single time. V and J are TRBV6-8 and TRBJ2-7; 7 nucleotides line up with TRBD1. Material for sequencing was blood. The sequence was collected from a man between 18 and 35 years old in good health. The CDR3 sequence is CASSYSGQTYEQYF. DNA for the CDR3: TGTGCCAGCAGTTACTCGGGACAGACCTACGAGCAGTACTTC.